This T cell receptor beta chain stems from a study of blood T cell repertoires in COVID-19. Across the study: The origin of the acute and convalescent COVID-19 samples was the United States, Italy and Spain. The analysed material was cDNA or gDNA that came from T cells, B-cell-depleted T cells, or PBMCs.

The V gene's germline CDR1 is GTSNPN and CDR2 SVGIG (reference sequence). The CDR3 length is 15 residues. After removal of 2 bases from V and 5 bases from J, the junction contained 10 bases not matched to a gene. Profiling relied on immunoSEQ multiplex PCR, and the TCRdb table lists in-frame clones only, not all of them. This table holds 100,000 to 120,000 clones, roughly four fifths found once. This rearrangement joins TRBV30 to TRBJ1-1; 8 bases are shared with TRBD1. Sample: peripheral blood. This receptor was identified in a woman in her sixties with acute or convalescent COVID-19. The CDR3 sequence: CAWSTGQGGRTEAFF. DNA of the CDR3: TGTGCCTGGAGTACTGGACAGGGCGGAAGAACTGAAGCTTTCTTT.